Shown below are 26 T cell receptor beta chains from a single sample sequenced in a study of cytomegalovirus exposure and HLA in healthy donors. Data came from immunoSEQ multiplex PCR; TCRdb stores just in-frame clones and leaves some out. The table lists about 220,000 clones, 75% to 95% of them singletons. Specimen: PBMCs. These receptors were collected from a woman aged 18-29 years in good health and CMV-seronegative.

This chain connects TRBV9 to TRBJ2-7, with a possible D match to TRBD1 (6 bases). This CDR3 is 17 amino acids long. V dropped 0 bases and J dropped 5 bases, with 21 bases sitting between them. Germline CDR1 and CDR2: SGDLS and YYNGEE. This CDR3 reads CASSVGIRGTSGDEQYF. The CDR3 DNA sequence: TGTGCCAGCAGCGTAGGGATAAGGGGGACGTCCGGGGACGAGCAGTACTTC.

This chain connects TRBV28 to TRBJ2-1; TRBD1 matches 7 bases. The junction had 3 bases not matched to a gene; V was cut back by 7 bases and J by 0 bases. This CDR3 comprises 14 residues. The germline V gene encodes CDR1 MDHEN and CDR2 SYDVKM. The DNA of the CDR3 is TGTGCCAGCATAGGGGACAGCTCCTACAATGAGCAGTTCTTC. It encodes CASIGDSSYNEQFF.

The chain employs TRBV5-4 and TRBJ2-5; TRBD2 aligns across 7 bases. CDR3 length: 14 residues. Germline-derived CDR1 and CDR2 are SGHNT and YYREEE (reference sequence). Unmatched junction bases numbered 5, after V lost 4 bases and J lost 2 bases. The CDR3 sequence is CASSAGASQETQYF. In DNA form, the CDR3 reads TGTGCCAGCAGCGCGGGAGCCTCACAAGAGACCCAGTACTTC.

The chain joins TRBV6-6 to TRBJ1-3; 9 bases match TRBD1. Germline values: CDR1 MNHNY, CDR2 SVGAGI (reference sequence). The CDR3 runs 15 residues. Germline trimming cut 4 bases from V and 4 bases from J; bases unmatched to any gene: 5. The CDR3 region is CASSWDREGGNTIYF. In nucleotides, the CDR3 is TGTGCCAGCAGTTGGGACAGGGAAGGGGGAAACACCATATATTTT.

V usage is TRBV6-5 and J usage is TRBJ1-6; no firm D call. The V and J ends lost 8 bases and 0 bases respectively, with 11 bases between them. Germline V gives CDR1 MNHEY, CDR2 SVGAGI. The CDR3 is 15 residues long. The CDR3 DNA reads TGTGCCAGCGGAGAGTTTAGCTCCTATAATTCACCCCTCCACTTT. Residues: CASGEFSSYNSPLHF.

The rearrangement uses TRBV28 and TRBJ1-2, with 8 bases identical to TRBD1. Germline assignment: CDR1 MDHEN and CDR2 SYDVKM. V lost 5 bases and J lost 9; bases outside the gene matches: 11. The CDR3 spans 14 residues. CDR3 sequence reads: CASSAVDRVTSYTF. CDR3 DNA sequence: TGTGCCAGCAGTGCCGTGGACAGGGTTACTAGCTACACCTTC.

The V and J genes are TRBV20-1 and TRBJ1-2, with no clear D. Germline V gene data show CDR1 as DFQATT and CDR2 as SNEGSKA (reference sequence). The CDR3 has 11 amino acids. V was shortened by 6 bases and J by 9 bases, with 14 bases between the two germline ends. The CDR3 DNA reads as TGCAGTGCGCTAAGGGAGGGAAGCTACACCTTC. Its protein is CSALREGSYTF.

The chain is built from TRBV5-4 and TRBJ1-2; 7 nucleotides match TRBD1. From germline, CDR1 is SGHNT and CDR2 YYREEE (reference sequence). The trim removed 4 bases at V and 4 bases at J, leaving 10 bases unmatched. The CDR3 contains 15 residues. The CDR3 DNA follows: TGTGCCAGCAGCGGATTACAGGGGCAGGGCTATGGCTACACCTTC. This translates into CASSGLQGQGYGYTF.

In its sample, this clone was seen once. DNA for the CDR3: TGTGCCACCAGCAGTGCGGGGGGGCCCTACAATGAGCAGTTCTTC. Translation: CATSSAGGPYNEQFF. V and J are TRBV15 and TRBJ2-1, with TRBD2 identical over 9 bases. The CDR3 length is 15 residues. With V trimmed by 3 bases and J by 2 bases, 2 bases remained unmatched. Per germline, CDR1 LNHNV and CDR2 YYDKDF (reference sequence). Variable domain in full (rest from reference TRBV15 and TRBJ2-1): DAMVIQNPRYQVTQFGKPVTLSCSQTLNHNVMYWYQQKSSQAPKLLFHYYDKDFNNEADTPDNFQSRRPNTSFCFLDIRSPGLGDTAMYLCATSSAGGPYNEQFFGPGTRLTVL.

This chain joins TRBV7-6 and TRBJ2-5; 10 bases line up with TRBD1. This CDR3 is built from 17 residues. V trimming: 3 bases; J trimming: 1 base; junction bases outside the gene matches: 8. Per germline, CDR1 SGHVS and CDR2 FNYEAQ. The CDR3 spells CASSFGPGQGFQETQYF. The CDR3 region has the DNA TGTGCCAGCAGCTTTGGTCCGGGACAGGGGTTCCAAGAGACCCAGTACTTC.

The genes are TRBV5-1 and TRBJ1-5; D is ambiguous. The ends were cut back, 4 bases at V and 6 bases at J, with 17 bases in the middle. From germline, CDR1 is SGHRS and CDR2 YFSETQ. CDR3 length: 15 residues. The CDR3 DNA reads as TGCGCCAGCAGCGCCGGAACTATGGCCGGTCAGCCCCAGCATTTT. It encodes CASSAGTMAGQPQHF.

This clone has a single count. The chain recombines TRBV5-5 with TRBJ2-3; no reliable D call. Germline values: CDR1 SGHKS, CDR2 YYEKEE (reference sequence). CDR3 length: 14 residues. V was pared by 0 bases and J by 6 bases, with 11 bases between. The CDR3 DNA is TGTGCCAGCAGCTTGGTTACGACCGGGGATACGCAGTATTTT. This encodes CASSLVTTGDTQYF.

This clone was seen only a few times. The rearrangement links TRBV6-5 to TRBJ1-5, with D hard to call. V dropped 5 bases and J dropped 6 bases, with 11 bases sitting between them. The germline gives CDR1 MNHEY, CDR2 SVGAGI. The CDR3 is 13 residues long. The CDR3 region is CASSRGFGQPQHF. The CDR3 nucleotides are TGTGCCAGCAGTAGAGGGTTCGGTCAGCCCCAGCATTTT.

This clone was seen only once. The chain couples TRBV6-6 to TRBJ2-4; 8 bases agree with TRBD2. The ends lost 8 bases at V and 5 bases at J; junction bases unmatched: 5. Germline lookup yields CDR1 MNHNY and CDR2 SVGAGI (reference sequence). CDR3 length: 13 amino acids. CDR3 sequence (DNA): TGTGCCAGCCTACGGGGGGGGCAAAACATTCAGTACTTC. It specifies CASLRGGQNIQYF.

Concerning this clone itself: This sample also contains other DNA sequences that code for the same CDR3. The V and J genes are TRBV27 and TRBJ2-3, with 11 bases fitting TRBD2. Germline V CDR1 and CDR2: MNHEY, SMNVEV (reference sequence). Trimming at V came to 1 base and at J to 3 bases, leaving 3 bases not matched to a gene. The CDR3 consists of 16 residues. Here the CDR3 reads CASSLLLAGGTDTQYF. CDR3 coding DNA: TGTGCCAGCAGTTTATTGCTAGCGGGAGGTACAGATACGCAGTATTTT.

The rearrangement uses TRBV6-1 and TRBJ2-1; 7 nucleotides line up with TRBD2. The CDR3 totals 14 residues. With V trimmed by 2 bases and J by 10 bases, 8 bases remained unmatched. The germline CDR1 and CDR2 sequences are MNHNS and SASEGT. Written as DNA, the CDR3 is TGTGCCAGCAGTGAAAAAACCCTACTAGCGGAGCAGTTCTTC. Translation: CASSEKTLLAEQFF.

The rearrangement uses TRBV15 and TRBJ1-6, with D perhaps TRBD1 (5 bases). The CDR3 is 14 residues long. Trimming took off 2 bases at V and 7 bases at J, with 9 bases between the two ends. Germline CDR1 reads LNHNV; CDR2 reads YYDKDF (reference sequence). The CDR3 DNA follows: TGTGCCACCAGCAGACAGGGTGCGAATTCACCCCTCCACTTT. Protein: CATSRQGANSPLHF.

This chain uses TRBV6-5 with TRBJ1-1; D is perhaps TRBD1 (5 bases). Germline loops: CDR1 MNHEY, CDR2 SVGAGI. V was shortened by 2 bases and J by 11 bases, with 15 bases between the two germline ends. The CDR3 runs 13 residues. CDR3 sequence: CASSYPGGICAFF. The CDR3 DNA is TGTGCCAGCAGTTACCCCGGGGGGATCTGTGCTTTCTTT.

The rearrangement joins TRBV19 to TRBJ1-5, with D maybe TRBD1 (5 bases). Looked up from germline, CDR1 is LNHDA and CDR2 is SQIVND (reference sequence). V was trimmed by 2 bases and J by 4 bases, leaving 12 bases between them. The CDR3 length is 15 residues. The CDR3 protein is CASSISKGKNQPQHF. The CDR3 DNA reads TGTGCCAGTAGTATAAGCAAGGGGAAAAATCAGCCCCAGCATTTT.

The V call is TRBV7-2, the J call TRBJ2-1; tentatively, D is TRBD2 (5 bases). Per germline, CDR1 SGHTA and CDR2 FQGNSA. V lost 0 bases, J lost 6 bases, and 15 bases lay in between. The CDR3 contains 16 residues. CDR3 bases: TGTGCCAGCAGCTTAGCCCTGACACCCCGGGGCAATGAGCAGTTCTTC. Protein: CASSLALTPRGNEQFF.

This chain uses TRBV30 with TRBJ1-1; D is possibly TRBD1 (6 bases). The CDR3 contains 13 residues. The germline V gene encodes CDR1 GTSNPN and CDR2 SVGIG (reference sequence). The V end was cut by 3 bases, the J end by 4 bases, with 12 bases between. The CDR3 sequence: CAWRTGIGTEAFF. The CDR3 nucleotides read TGTGCCTGGAGGACAGGTATAGGCACTGAAGCTTTCTTT.

The gene calls are TRBV28 and TRBJ2-7; 13 bases fit TRBD2. The CDR3 is made up of 16 amino acids. Germline CDR1 and CDR2: MDHEN and SYDVKM. Trimming took 6 bases from V and 1 from J; bases not matched to a gene: 6. DNA of the CDR3: TGTGCCAGCAGACTCGGGACTAGCGGGATTTCCTACGAGCAGTACTTC. Translation: CASRLGTSGISYEQYF.

The rearrangement uses TRBV6-5 and TRBJ1-5; D not resolved. V lost 6 bases and J 6 bases, leaving 12 bases between the germline ends. This CDR3 contains 13 residues. Germline CDR1 is MNHEY and CDR2 is SVGAGI. As DNA, the CDR3 is TGTGCCAGCAGCCCAACGGAGGTTCAGCCCCAGCATTTT. Its translation is CASSPTEVQPQHF.

This rearrangement joins TRBV7-9 to TRBJ2-1, with TRBD2 matching over 8 bases. The CDR3 runs 15 residues. Germline V lookup: CDR1 SEHNR, CDR2 FQNEAQ (reference sequence). V lost 1 base, J lost 10 bases, and 9 bases stayed unmatched. The DNA of the CDR3 is TGTGCCAGCAGCTTAGGAAGCGGGAGAGCGTCGGAGCAGTTCTTC. Encoded protein: CASSLGSGRASEQFF.

J is TRBJ1-2 and V is TRBV30; 9 bases map to TRBD1. The ends lost 3 bases at V and 2 bases at J; junction bases unmatched: 1. The length of the CDR3 is 13 residues. Germline CDR1 is GTSNPN and CDR2 is SVGIG (reference sequence). The DNA of the CDR3 is TGTGCCTGGAGCGGACAGGGGAACTATGGCTACACCTTC. This encodes CAWSGQGNYGYTF. Using reference TRBV30 and TRBJ1-2 for the parts outside the CDR3, the full variable domain is SQTIHQWPATLVQPVGSPLSLECTVEGTSNPNLYWYRQAAGRGLQLLFYSVGIGQISSEVPQNLSASRPQDRQFILSSKKLLLSDSGFYLCAWSGQGNYGYTFGSGTRLTVV.

The V gene is TRBV6-1, the J gene TRBJ2-1, with 7 bases identical to TRBD1. Germline V gene sequence: CDR1 MNHNS, CDR2 SASEGT. Losses at the gene ends were 2 bases for V and 1 base for J; bases not matched to a gene: 5. The CDR3 consists of 16 residues. CDR3 protein: CASSEWTGQSYNEQFF. The CDR3 DNA sequence: TGTGCCAGCAGTGAATGGACGGGACAGTCCTACAATGAGCAGTTCTTC.